Listed below are T cell receptor beta chains from one sample, sequenced in a study of human T cells and chemical hapten exposure. Using its own MiXCR run on the RACE reads, TCRdb lists one record per CDR3 protein. The sample lists about 110,000 distinct CDR3 sequences, more than 9.5% seen once, with 3% to 4% in the top ten. This specimen consisted of whole blood, obtained in connection with sensitization to the hapten diphenylcyclopropenone (DPC). The origin of the receptors is a woman in her 40s with alopecia areata. Some clones in this sample may be carry-over from other donors' samples. The CDR3 runs from the conserved cysteine through the conserved F or W. Each record gives: CDR3 protein, CDR3 DNA, D gene, clone size, J gene, V gene. A D gene is named only where the DNA matches it firmly. Not every row has a clone size; where given, it reads once, few, many or a size class.

CDR3aa: CASTPLAGGYNEQFF
CDR3nt: TGTGCCAGCACCCCTCTAGCGGGGGGATACAATGAGCAGTTCTTC
d_gene: TRBD2
abundance: few
j_gene: TRBJ2-1
v_gene: TRBV7-9

CDR3aa: CATSDPPGQGNEKLFF
CDR3nt: TGTGCCACCAGTGACCCCCCGGGGCAGGGTAATGAAAAACTGTTTTTT
d_gene: -
abundance: many
j_gene: TRBJ1-4
v_gene: TRBV24-1

CDR3aa: CASSLNAGPQETQYF
CDR3nt: TGTGCCAGCAGCTTAAACGCAGGACCGCAAGAGACCCAGTACTTC
d_gene: -
abundance: few
j_gene: TRBJ2-5
v_gene: TRBV7-3

CDR3aa: CASSYKNPGAYEQYF
CDR3nt: TGTGCCAGCAGTTACAAGAATCCGGGAGCCTACGAGCAGTACTTC
d_gene: -
abundance: -
j_gene: TRBJ2-7
v_gene: TRBV6-5

CDR3aa: CASSPNRDTQYF
CDR3nt: TGTGCCAGCAGCCCGAATAGGGATACGCAGTATTTT
d_gene: -
abundance: few
j_gene: TRBJ2-3
v_gene: TRBV11-3

CDR3aa: CSVGGHGQGVYYGYTF
CDR3nt: TGCAGCGTTGGAGGTCATGGACAGGGAGTTTACTATGGCTACACCTTC
d_gene: TRBD1
abundance: few
j_gene: TRBJ1-2
v_gene: TRBV29-1

CDR3aa: CASSPTGQSSYEQYF
CDR3nt: TGTGCCAGCTCACCGACGGGGCAGAGCTCCTACGAGCAGTACTTC
d_gene: -
abundance: few
j_gene: TRBJ2-7
v_gene: TRBV18

CDR3aa: CASSVGGPGVVGELFF
CDR3nt: TGTGCCAGCAGCGTAGGGGGACCGGGTGTGGTCGGGGAGCTGTTTTTT
d_gene: -
abundance: many
j_gene: TRBJ2-2
v_gene: TRBV9

CDR3aa: CASSEGLASLPETQYF
CDR3nt: TGTGCCAGCAGCGAGGGACTAGCGAGTCTCCCGGAGACCCAGTACTTC
d_gene: TRBD2
abundance: many
j_gene: TRBJ2-5
v_gene: TRBV6-2/TRBV6-3

CDR3aa: CATSRDPQEETQYF
CDR3nt: TGTGCCACCAGCAGAGATCCACAGGAAGAGACCCAGTACTTC
d_gene: -
abundance: -
j_gene: TRBJ2-5
v_gene: TRBV15

CDR3aa: CASRTSRTTDTQYF
CDR3nt: TGTGCCAGCCGAACTAGTCGGACCACAGATACGCAGTATTTT
d_gene: -
abundance: many
j_gene: TRBJ2-3
v_gene: TRBV27

CDR3aa: CASSQQTPGPASSYNEQFF
CDR3nt: TGTGCCAGCAGCCAACAGACCCCGGGACCCGCGAGCTCCTACAATGAGCAGTTCTTC
d_gene: -
abundance: few
j_gene: TRBJ2-1
v_gene: TRBV3-1

CDR3aa: CASSLFTGGHRELFF
CDR3nt: TGTGCCAGCAGTCTATTCACGGGAGGACACCGGGAGCTGTTTTTT
d_gene: TRBD2
abundance: many
j_gene: TRBJ2-2
v_gene: TRBV12-3/TRBV12-4

CDR3aa: CASSPGGAYNEQFF
CDR3nt: TGTGCCAGCAGTCCAGGGGGCGCGTACAATGAGCAGTTCTTC
d_gene: TRBD1
abundance: many
j_gene: TRBJ2-1
v_gene: TRBV28

CDR3aa: CASSRLEGGNTIYF
CDR3nt: TGTGCCAGCAGCCGGCTGGAGGGCGGAAACACCATATATTTT
d_gene: -
abundance: many
j_gene: TRBJ1-3
v_gene: TRBV6-5

CDR3aa: CASSPTPYEQYF
CDR3nt: TGTGCCAGCAGTCCGACCCCTTACGAGCAGTACTTC
d_gene: -
abundance: once
j_gene: TRBJ2-7
v_gene: TRBV28

CDR3aa: CASSAWTGYEQYF
CDR3nt: TGTGCCAGCAGTGCTTGGACAGGTTACGAGCAGTACTTC
d_gene: TRBD1
abundance: many
j_gene: TRBJ2-7
v_gene: TRBV2

CDR3aa: CAISESQEGYEQYF
CDR3nt: TGTGCCATCAGTGAGTCGCAGGAGGGCTACGAGCAGTACTTC
d_gene: -
abundance: -
j_gene: TRBJ2-7
v_gene: TRBV10-3

CDR3aa: CASSSASNIQYF
CDR3nt: TGTGCCAGCAGCTCAGCTAGTAACATTCAGTACTTC
d_gene: -
abundance: many
j_gene: TRBJ2-4
v_gene: TRBV7-2

CDR3aa: CASSQKGRTGGAEAFF
CDR3nt: TGTGCCAGCAGCCAAAAAGGCCGGACGGGGGGCGCTGAAGCTTTCTTT
d_gene: -
abundance: many
j_gene: TRBJ1-1
v_gene: TRBV4-2

CDR3aa: CASSRDRVPSGANVLTF
CDR3nt: TGCGCCAGCAGCCGGGACAGGGTCCCCTCTGGGGCCAACGTCCTGACTTTC
d_gene: TRBD1
abundance: many
j_gene: TRBJ2-6
v_gene: TRBV4-3

CDR3aa: CASSFPWGPGLAGGISYNEQFF
CDR3nt: TGTGCCAGCAGTTTCCCCTGGGGGCCGGGACTAGCGGGAGGGATCTCCTACAATGAGCAGTTCTTC
d_gene: TRBD2
abundance: few
j_gene: TRBJ2-1
v_gene: TRBV28

CDR3aa: CATSRQGGTEAFF
CDR3nt: TGTGCCACCAGCCGACAGGGAGGCACTGAAGCTTTCTTT
d_gene: TRBD1
abundance: many
j_gene: TRBJ1-1
v_gene: TRBV15

CDR3aa: CASSAGGSAEAFF
CDR3nt: TGCGCCAGCAGCGCAGGGGGCTCGGCTGAAGCTTTCTTT
d_gene: TRBD1
abundance: few
j_gene: TRBJ1-1
v_gene: TRBV5-1

CDR3aa: CASTPEWGNTEAFF
CDR3nt: TGTGCCAGCACCCCGGAATGGGGGAACACTGAAGCTTTCTTT
d_gene: -
abundance: many
j_gene: TRBJ1-1
v_gene: TRBV7-8

CDR3aa: CASSQDSGAVYNEQFF
CDR3nt: TGTGCCAGCAGCCAAGATAGCGGGGCGGTCTACAATGAGCAGTTCTTC
d_gene: TRBD2
abundance: many
j_gene: TRBJ2-1
v_gene: TRBV14

CDR3aa: CASSREGSGHQPQHF
CDR3nt: TGTGCCAGCAGCCGGGAAGGTTCGGGGCATCAGCCCCAGCATTTT
d_gene: -
abundance: few
j_gene: TRBJ1-5
v_gene: TRBV7-2

CDR3aa: CASSVVDTGDTQYF
CDR3nt: TGTGCCAGCAGCGTAGTAGACACAGGTGATACGCAGTATTTT
d_gene: -
abundance: -
j_gene: TRBJ2-3
v_gene: TRBV9

CDR3aa: CSATGGDSYEQYF
CDR3nt: TGCAGTGCTACCGGAGGGGACTCCTACGAGCAGTACTTC
d_gene: -
abundance: -
j_gene: TRBJ2-7
v_gene: TRBV20-1

CDR3aa: CASSARGDTEAFF
CDR3nt: TGTGCCAGCAGCGCCAGAGGGGACACTGAAGCTTTCTTT
d_gene: -
abundance: few
j_gene: TRBJ1-1
v_gene: TRBV3-1

CDR3aa: CASSQDGDSASGEQFF
CDR3nt: TGTGCCAGCAGCCAAGATGGGGATAGCGCAAGCGGTGAGCAGTTCTTC
d_gene: -
abundance: many
j_gene: TRBJ2-1
v_gene: TRBV4-2

CDR3aa: CASSLVAPDTQYF
CDR3nt: TGTGCCAGCAGTTTAGTGGCTCCAGATACGCAGTATTTT
d_gene: -
abundance: -
j_gene: TRBJ2-3
v_gene: TRBV28

CDR3aa: CSVPGGPIYEQFF
CDR3nt: TGCAGCGTTCCGGGAGGGCCCATTTATGAGCAGTTCTTC
d_gene: TRBD2
abundance: -
j_gene: TRBJ2-1
v_gene: TRBV29-1

CDR3aa: CATGPRTYEQYF
CDR3nt: TGTGCCACGGGCCCCCGAACCTACGAGCAGTACTTC
d_gene: -
abundance: few
j_gene: TRBJ2-7
v_gene: TRBV25-1

CDR3aa: CASNGRVPGLLGTQYF
CDR3nt: TGTGCCAGCAACGGCCGGGTTCCCGGGTTACTGGGTACGCAGTATTTT
d_gene: -
abundance: -
j_gene: TRBJ2-3
v_gene: TRBV6-6

CDR3aa: CAWNRGATEAFF
CDR3nt: TGTGCCTGGAACCGGGGGGCCACTGAAGCTTTCTTT
d_gene: -
abundance: -
j_gene: TRBJ1-1
v_gene: TRBV30

CDR3aa: CSATGSGANVLTF
CDR3nt: TGCAGCGCTACAGGTTCTGGGGCCAACGTCCTGACTTTC
d_gene: -
abundance: -
j_gene: TRBJ2-6
v_gene: TRBV29-1

CDR3aa: CASSSAQAGGKETQYF
CDR3nt: TGTGCCAGCAGTTCAGCCCAAGCGGGAGGGAAAGAGACCCAGTACTTC
d_gene: TRBD2
abundance: -
j_gene: TRBJ2-5
v_gene: TRBV28

CDR3aa: CASSLAVANLVNQPQHF
CDR3nt: TGTGCCAGCAGCTTAGCGGTGGCGAACTTAGTGAATCAGCCCCAGCATTTT
d_gene: -
abundance: -
j_gene: TRBJ1-5
v_gene: TRBV7-2

CDR3aa: CASTPASSYEQYF
CDR3nt: TGTGCCAGCACCCCCGCGAGCTCCTACGAGCAGTACTTC
d_gene: -
abundance: -
j_gene: TRBJ2-7
v_gene: TRBV6-5

CDR3aa: CASSPSFGSGELFF
CDR3nt: TGTGCCAGCAGCCCATCATTTGGTAGCGGGGAGCTGTTTTTT
d_gene: -
abundance: few
j_gene: TRBJ2-2
v_gene: TRBV7-6

CDR3aa: CASSLTEVRVYGVEQYF
CDR3nt: TGTGCCAGCAGCCTCACCGAAGTCCGTGTTTATGGTGTCGAGCAGTACTTC
d_gene: -
abundance: few
j_gene: TRBJ2-7
v_gene: TRBV11-2

CDR3aa: CASSPGQREAFF
CDR3nt: TGCGCCAGCAGCCCCGGACAACGTGAAGCTTTCTTT
d_gene: -
abundance: many
j_gene: TRBJ1-1
v_gene: TRBV5-1

CDR3aa: CASSLPGQGNEKLFF
CDR3nt: TGTGCCAGCAGCTTACCGGGACAGGGGAATGAAAAACTGTTTTTT
d_gene: TRBD1
abundance: many
j_gene: TRBJ1-4
v_gene: TRBV5-6

CDR3aa: CASSDSDNNEQFF
CDR3nt: TGTGCCAGCAGTGACTCGGACAACAATGAGCAGTTCTTC
d_gene: -
abundance: many
j_gene: TRBJ2-1
v_gene: TRBV6-4

CDR3aa: CASPRLGVGAEAFF
CDR3nt: TGTGCCAGCCCCCGGTTGGGGGTGGGGGCTGAAGCTTTCTTT
d_gene: -
abundance: -
j_gene: TRBJ1-1
v_gene: TRBV7-9

CDR3aa: CASSTGRAAQETQYF
CDR3nt: TGTGCCAGCTCAACGGGGAGAGCGGCCCAAGAGACCCAGTACTTC
d_gene: -
abundance: -
j_gene: TRBJ2-5
v_gene: TRBV18

CDR3aa: CSARQDRGLNEQYF
CDR3nt: TGCAGTGCTAGACAGGACAGGGGGCTCAACGAGCAGTACTTC
d_gene: TRBD1
abundance: few
j_gene: TRBJ2-7
v_gene: TRBV20-1